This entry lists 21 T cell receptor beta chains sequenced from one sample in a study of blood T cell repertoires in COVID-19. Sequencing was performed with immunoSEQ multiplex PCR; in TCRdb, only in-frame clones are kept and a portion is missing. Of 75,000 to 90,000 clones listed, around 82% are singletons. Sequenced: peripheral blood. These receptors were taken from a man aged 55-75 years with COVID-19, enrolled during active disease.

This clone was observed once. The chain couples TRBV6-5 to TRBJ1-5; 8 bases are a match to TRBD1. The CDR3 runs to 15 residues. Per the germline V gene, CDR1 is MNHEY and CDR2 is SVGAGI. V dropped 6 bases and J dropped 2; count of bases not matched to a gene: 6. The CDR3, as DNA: TGTGCCAGCAGCCCCGACAGGGGTGGCAATCAGCCCCAGCATTTT. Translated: CASSPDRGGNQPQHF.

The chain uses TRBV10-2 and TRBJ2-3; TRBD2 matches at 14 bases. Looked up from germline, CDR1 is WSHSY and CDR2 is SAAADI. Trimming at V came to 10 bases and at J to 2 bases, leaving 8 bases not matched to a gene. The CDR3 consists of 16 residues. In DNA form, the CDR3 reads TGCGCCACCATCGGACTAGCGGGGGGATCCACAGATACGCAGTATTTT. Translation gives CATIGLAGGSTDTQYF.

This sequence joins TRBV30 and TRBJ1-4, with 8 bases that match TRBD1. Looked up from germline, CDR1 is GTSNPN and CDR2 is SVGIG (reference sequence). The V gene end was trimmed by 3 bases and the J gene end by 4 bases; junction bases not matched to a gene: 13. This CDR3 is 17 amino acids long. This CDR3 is CAWSWGTGLADNEKLFF. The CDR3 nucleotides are TGTGCCTGGAGCTGGGGGACAGGACTTGCCGATAATGAAAAACTGTTTTTT.

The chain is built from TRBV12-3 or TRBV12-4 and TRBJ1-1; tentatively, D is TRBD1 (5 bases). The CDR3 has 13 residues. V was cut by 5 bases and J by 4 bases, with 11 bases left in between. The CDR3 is CASSPGSRTEAFF. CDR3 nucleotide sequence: TGTGCCAGCAGTCCAGGGTCTCGCACTGAAGCTTTCTTT.

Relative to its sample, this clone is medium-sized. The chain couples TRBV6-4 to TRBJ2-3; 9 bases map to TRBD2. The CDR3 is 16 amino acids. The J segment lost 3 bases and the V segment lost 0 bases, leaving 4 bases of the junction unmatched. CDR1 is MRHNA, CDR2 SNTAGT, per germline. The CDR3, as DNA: TGTGCCAGCAGTGACTCTTCTAGCGGGACTACAGATACGCAGTATTTT. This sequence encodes CASSDSSSGTTDTQYF.

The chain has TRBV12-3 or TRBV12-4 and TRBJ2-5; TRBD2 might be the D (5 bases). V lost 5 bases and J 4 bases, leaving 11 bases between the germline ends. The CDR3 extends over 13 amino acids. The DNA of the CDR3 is TGTGCCAGCAGTGCGGCTAGCTTAGAGACCCAGTACTTC. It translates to CASSAASLETQYF.

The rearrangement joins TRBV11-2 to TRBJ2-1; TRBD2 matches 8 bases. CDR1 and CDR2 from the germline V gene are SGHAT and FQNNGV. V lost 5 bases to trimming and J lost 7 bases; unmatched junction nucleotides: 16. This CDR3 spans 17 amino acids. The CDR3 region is CASSHARGGVRWNEQFF. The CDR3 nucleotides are TGTGCCAGCAGCCACGCCCGGGGGGGAGTTCGGTGGAATGAGCAGTTCTTC.

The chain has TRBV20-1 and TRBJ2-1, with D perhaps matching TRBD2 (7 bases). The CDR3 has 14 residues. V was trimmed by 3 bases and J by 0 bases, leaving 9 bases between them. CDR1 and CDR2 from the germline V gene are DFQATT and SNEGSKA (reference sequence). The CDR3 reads CSASRGGSYNEQFF. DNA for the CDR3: TGCAGTGCTAGTAGGGGGGGCTCCTACAATGAGCAGTTCTTC.

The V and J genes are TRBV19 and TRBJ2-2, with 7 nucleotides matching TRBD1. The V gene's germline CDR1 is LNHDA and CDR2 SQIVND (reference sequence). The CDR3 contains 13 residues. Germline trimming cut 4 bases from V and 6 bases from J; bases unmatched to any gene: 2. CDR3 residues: CASSTTGPGELFF. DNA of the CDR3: TGTGCCAGTAGTACGACAGGGCCCGGGGAGCTGTTTTTT.

This CDR3 is CSVQNPGTGELFF. CDR3 coding DNA: TGCAGCGTCCAGAATCCGGGGACCGGGGAGCTGTTTTTT. The chain carries TRBV29-1 and TRBJ2-2, with D possibly TRBD2 on 5 matching bases. The ends were cut back, 6 bases at V and 5 bases at J, with 13 bases in the middle. This CDR3 region has 13 residues. From germline, CDR1 is SQVTM and CDR2 ANQGSEA.

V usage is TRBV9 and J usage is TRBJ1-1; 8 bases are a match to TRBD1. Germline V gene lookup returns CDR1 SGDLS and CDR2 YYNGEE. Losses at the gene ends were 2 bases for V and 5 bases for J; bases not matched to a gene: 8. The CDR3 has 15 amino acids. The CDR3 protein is CASSVGRGLETEAFF. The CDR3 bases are TGTGCCAGCAGCGTCGGCAGGGGGCTGGAGACTGAAGCTTTCTTT.

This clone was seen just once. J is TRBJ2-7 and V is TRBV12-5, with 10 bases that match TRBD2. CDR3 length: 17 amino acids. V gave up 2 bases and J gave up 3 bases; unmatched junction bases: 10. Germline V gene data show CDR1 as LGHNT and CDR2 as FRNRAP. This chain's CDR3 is CASGLSLAGDGSYEQYF. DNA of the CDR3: TGTGCTAGTGGTTTGTCCCTAGCGGGAGACGGAAGCTACGAGCAGTACTTC.

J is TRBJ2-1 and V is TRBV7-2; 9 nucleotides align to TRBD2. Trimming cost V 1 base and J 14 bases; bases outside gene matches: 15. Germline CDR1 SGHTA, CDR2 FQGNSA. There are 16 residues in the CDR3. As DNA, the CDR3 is TGTGCCAGCAGCTTAGGTCCTAGCGGGATTTGGTTTAGGGAGTTCTTC. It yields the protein CASSLGPSGIWFREFF. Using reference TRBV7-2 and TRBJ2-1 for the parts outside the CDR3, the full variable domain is GAGVSQSPSNKVTEKGKDVELRCDPISGHTALYWYRQSLGQGLEFLIYFQGNSAPDKSGLPSDRFSAERTGGSVSTLTIQRTQQEDSAVYLCASSLGPSGIWFREFFGPGTRLTVL.

CDR3 sequence (DNA): TGTGCCAGCAGCTCCGGAGGGGAGTTAGAAAAACTGTTTTTT. Its translation is CASSSGGELEKLFF. The chain recombines TRBV11-3 with TRBJ1-4; D possibly corresponds to TRBD1 (5 bases). This CDR3 is 14 amino acids long. The germline gives CDR1 SGHNT, CDR2 YENEEA. Trimming shortened V by 4 bases and J by 8 bases, and 14 bases separated the two germline ends.

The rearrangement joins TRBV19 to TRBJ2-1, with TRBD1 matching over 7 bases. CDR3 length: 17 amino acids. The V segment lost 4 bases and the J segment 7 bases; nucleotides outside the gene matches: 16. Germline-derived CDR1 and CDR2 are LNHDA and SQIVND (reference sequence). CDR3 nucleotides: TGTGCCAGTAGTACCCGGCGCCGAGGGGGCGGCGTAAATGAGCAGTTCTTC. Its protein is CASSTRRRGGGVNEQFF.

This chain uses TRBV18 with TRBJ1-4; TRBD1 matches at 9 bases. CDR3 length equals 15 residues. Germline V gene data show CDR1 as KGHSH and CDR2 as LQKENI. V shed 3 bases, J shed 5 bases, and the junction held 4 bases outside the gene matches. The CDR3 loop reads CASSPAGTGNEKLFF. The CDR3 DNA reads TGTGCCAGCTCACCCGCCGGGACAGGGAATGAAAAACTGTTTTTT.

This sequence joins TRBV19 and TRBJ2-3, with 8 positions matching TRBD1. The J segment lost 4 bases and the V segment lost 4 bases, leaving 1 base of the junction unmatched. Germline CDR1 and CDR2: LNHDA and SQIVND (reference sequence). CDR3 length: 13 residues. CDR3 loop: CASSTDRADTQYF. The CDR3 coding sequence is TGTGCCAGTAGTACGGACAGGGCAGATACGCAGTATTTT.

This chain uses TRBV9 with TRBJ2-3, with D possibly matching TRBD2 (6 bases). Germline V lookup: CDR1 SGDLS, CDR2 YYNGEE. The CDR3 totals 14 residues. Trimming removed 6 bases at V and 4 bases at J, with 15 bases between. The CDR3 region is CASTGGGLADTQYF. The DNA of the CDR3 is TGTGCCAGCACCGGAGGAGGGCTAGCAGATACGCAGTATTTT.

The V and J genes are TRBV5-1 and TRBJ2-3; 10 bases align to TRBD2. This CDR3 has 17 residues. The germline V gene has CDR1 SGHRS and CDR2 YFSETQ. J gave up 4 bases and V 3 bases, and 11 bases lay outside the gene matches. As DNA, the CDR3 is TGCGCCAGCAGCTCTGGAAGCGGGGGGGCCATTTCAGATACGCAGTATTTT. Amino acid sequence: CASSSGSGGAISDTQYF.

The DNA for the CDR3 is TGTGCCAGCAGTTCTTCCTCTGCGGGCTGGGAGACCCAGTACTTC. It is translated as CASSSSSAGWETQYF. The rearrangement joins TRBV6-5 to TRBJ2-5; D possibly corresponds to TRBD2 (5 bases). CDR1 is MNHEY, CDR2 SVGAGI, per germline. V shed 4 bases and J shed 5 bases, with 17 bases lying between them. This CDR3 comprises 15 residues.

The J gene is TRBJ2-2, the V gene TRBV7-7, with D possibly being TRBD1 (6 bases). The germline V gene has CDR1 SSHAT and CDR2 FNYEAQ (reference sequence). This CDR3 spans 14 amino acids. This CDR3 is CATSEQGSTGELFF. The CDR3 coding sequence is TGTGCTACCTCGGAGCAGGGGAGCACCGGGGAGCTGTTTTTT.